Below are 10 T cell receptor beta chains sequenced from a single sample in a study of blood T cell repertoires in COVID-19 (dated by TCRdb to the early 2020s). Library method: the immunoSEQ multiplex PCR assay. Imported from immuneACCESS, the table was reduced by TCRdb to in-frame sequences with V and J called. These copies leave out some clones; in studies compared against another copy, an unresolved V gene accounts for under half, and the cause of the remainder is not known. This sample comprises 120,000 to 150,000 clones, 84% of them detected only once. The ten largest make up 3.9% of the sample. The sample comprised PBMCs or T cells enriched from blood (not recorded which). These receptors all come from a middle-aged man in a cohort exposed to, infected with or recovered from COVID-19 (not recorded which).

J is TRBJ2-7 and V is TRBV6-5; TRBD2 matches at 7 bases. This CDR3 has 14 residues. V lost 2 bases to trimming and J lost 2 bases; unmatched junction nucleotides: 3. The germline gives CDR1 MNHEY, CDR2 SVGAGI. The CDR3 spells CASSYRTSTYEQYF. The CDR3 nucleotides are TGTGCCAGCAGTTACCGGACTAGTACCTACGAGCAGTACTTC.

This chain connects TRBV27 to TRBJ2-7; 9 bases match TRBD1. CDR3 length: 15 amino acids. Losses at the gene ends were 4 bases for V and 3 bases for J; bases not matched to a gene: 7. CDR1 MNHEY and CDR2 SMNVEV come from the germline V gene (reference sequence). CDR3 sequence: CASSSRDRAFYEQYF. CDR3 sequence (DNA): TGTGCCAGCAGTTCCCGGGACAGGGCCTTCTACGAGCAGTACTTC.

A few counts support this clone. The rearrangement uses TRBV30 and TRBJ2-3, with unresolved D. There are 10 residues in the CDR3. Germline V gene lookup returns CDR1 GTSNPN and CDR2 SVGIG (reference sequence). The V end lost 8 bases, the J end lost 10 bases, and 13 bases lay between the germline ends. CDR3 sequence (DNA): TGTGCCATCCGCCTGGTAGCGCAGTATTTT. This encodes CAIRLVAQYF.

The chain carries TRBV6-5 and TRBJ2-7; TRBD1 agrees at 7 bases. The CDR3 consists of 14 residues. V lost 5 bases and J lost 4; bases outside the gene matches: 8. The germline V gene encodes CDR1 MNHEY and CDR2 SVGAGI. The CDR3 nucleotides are TGTGCCAGCAGTAAAAGGGACAGTGTGTACGAGCAGTACTTC. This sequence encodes CASSKRDSVYEQYF.

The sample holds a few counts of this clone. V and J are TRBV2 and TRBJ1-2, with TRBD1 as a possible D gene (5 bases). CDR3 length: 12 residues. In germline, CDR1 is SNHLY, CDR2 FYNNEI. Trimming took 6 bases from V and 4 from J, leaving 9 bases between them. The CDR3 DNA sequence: TGTGCCAGCAGGGCCGACAGCTATGGCTACACCTTC. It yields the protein CASRADSYGYTF.

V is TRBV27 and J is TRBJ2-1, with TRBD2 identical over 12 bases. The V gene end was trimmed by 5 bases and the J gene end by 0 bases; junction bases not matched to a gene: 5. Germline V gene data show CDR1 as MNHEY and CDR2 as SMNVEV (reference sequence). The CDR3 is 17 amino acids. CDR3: CASSALAGGSSYNEQFF. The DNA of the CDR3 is TGTGCCAGCAGTGCCCTAGCGGGGGGGAGCTCCTACAATGAGCAGTTCTTC.

CDR3 coding DNA: TGTGCCAGCACCGACGGACAAGGCGGAAACTATGGCTACACCTTC. As protein: CASTDGQGGNYGYTF. The chain carries TRBV6-5 and TRBJ1-2; D might be TRBD1 (5 bases). This CDR3 has 15 residues. CDR1 is MNHEY, CDR2 SVGAGI, per germline. With 7 bases removed from V and 2 bases from J, the gap between germline ends came to 17 bases.

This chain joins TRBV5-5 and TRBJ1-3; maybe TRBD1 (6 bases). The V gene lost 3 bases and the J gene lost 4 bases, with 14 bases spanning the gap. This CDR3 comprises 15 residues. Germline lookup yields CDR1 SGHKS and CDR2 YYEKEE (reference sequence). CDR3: CASSSPGALGNTIYF. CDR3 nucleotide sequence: TGTGCCAGCAGCTCCCCAGGGGCGCTGGGAAACACCATATATTTT. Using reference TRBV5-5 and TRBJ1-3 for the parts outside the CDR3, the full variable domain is DAGVTQSPTHLIKTRGQQVTLRCSPISGHKSVSWYQQVLGQGPQFIFQYYEKEERGRGNFPDRFSARQFPNYSSELNVNALLLGDSALYLCASSSPGALGNTIYFGEGSWLTVV.

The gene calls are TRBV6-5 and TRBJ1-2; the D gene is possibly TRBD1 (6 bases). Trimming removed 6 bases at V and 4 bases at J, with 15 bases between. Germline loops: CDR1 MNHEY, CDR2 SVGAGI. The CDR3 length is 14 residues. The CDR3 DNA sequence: TGTGCCAGCAGCCCGGACAGAGCTGCCTATGGCTACACCTTC. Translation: CASSPDRAAYGYTF.

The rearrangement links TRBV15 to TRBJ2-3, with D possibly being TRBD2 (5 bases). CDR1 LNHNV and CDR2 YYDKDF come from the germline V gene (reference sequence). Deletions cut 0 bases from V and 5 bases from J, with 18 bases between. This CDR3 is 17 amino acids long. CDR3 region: CATSRDTPGIGEDTQYF. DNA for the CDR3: TGTGCCACCAGCAGAGATACCCCCGGCATCGGGGAAGATACGCAGTATTTT.